One and the same sample provided the 27 T cell receptor beta chains below, sequenced in a study of response to subunit inactivated influenza vaccine. TCRdb used MiXCR to reprocess the RT-PCR reads, holding one entry per CDR3 protein. The sample gives hundreds of thousands of distinct CDR3 sequences, 14% of which show up once; about 7.4% is in the top ten. The starting material was PBMCs from blood, obtained 14 days before vaccination. All receptors come from a man aged 50 to 60 who received an inactivated influenza vaccine.

This clonotype was counted a few times. It may be a read error: a sequence one base away is much more abundant. CDR3 DNA: TGTGCCAGCAGTTCGGGCAGTAAAGAGACCCAGTACTTC. Translating it yields CASSSGSKETQYF. The V and J genes are TRBV28 and TRBJ2-5, with D unresolved. Between the trimmed V and J ends, which lost 4 bases and 3 bases, there was a span of 9 bases. The germline V gene encodes CDR1 MDHEN and CDR2 SYDVKM. The CDR3 has 13 residues.

The chain joins TRBV3-1 to TRBJ2-7; D could derive from TRBD1 or TRBD2 (6 bases each). V was shortened by 4 bases and J by 6 bases, with 16 bases between the two germline ends. This CDR3 has 14 amino acids. Germline loops: CDR1 LGHDT, CDR2 YNNKEL (reference sequence). The CDR3 sequence is CASSPGVGGSEQYF. The CDR3 nucleotides are TGTGCCAGCAGCCCGGGGGTGGGGGGCTCCGAGCAGTACTTC.

The chain combines TRBV24-1 with TRBJ2-3, with 8 bases fitting TRBD2. Germline trimming cut 3 bases from V and 3 bases from J; bases unmatched to any gene: 1. The CDR3 spans 14 residues. From germline, CDR1 is KGHDR and CDR2 SFDVKD. CDR3 residues: CATSDVAGTDTQYF. CDR3 nucleotide sequence: TGTGCCACCAGTGATGTAGCGGGAACAGATACGCAGTATTTT.

This clonotype occurred a few times. The rearrangement joins TRBV4-2 to TRBJ1-3, with a weak D call TRBD1 (5 bases). The CDR3 is 15 amino acids. Looked up from germline, CDR1 is LGHNA and CDR2 is YNFKEQ. The V end lost 0 bases, the J end lost 2 bases, and 8 bases lay between the germline ends. CDR3 DNA sequence: TGTGCCAGCAGCCAAGATCGGGACCCTGGAAACACCATATATTTT. This codes for CASSQDRDPGNTIYF.

In its sample, this clonotype was seen many times. The V and J genes are TRBV6-2 or TRBV6-3 and TRBJ2-7; 7 bases align to TRBD2. The CDR3 runs 16 residues. CDR1 and CDR2 from the germline V gene are MNHEY and SVGEGT. V lost 6 bases, J lost 3 bases, and 14 bases stayed unmatched. The CDR3 is CASSQIVLQRDYEQYF. CDR3 sequence (DNA): TGTGCCAGCAGCCAAATCGTTCTCCAGCGGGACTACGAGCAGTACTTC.

In its sample, this clonotype was seen a few times. The rearrangement joins TRBV12-3 or TRBV12-4 to TRBJ2-7; the match to TRBD1 covers 9 bases. V was pared by 6 bases and J by 3 bases, with 12 bases of the junction left unmatched. The CDR3 has 16 amino acids. The CDR3 DNA sequence: TGTGCCAGCAGAGCGGACAGGGGTCGTCCGGACTACGAGCAGTACTTC. It encodes CASRADRGRPDYEQYF.

This clonotype was seen more than once but under ten times. The chain recombines TRBV5-1 with TRBJ2-1; 7 bases map to TRBD2. Unmatched junction bases numbered 8, after V lost 0 bases and J lost 5 bases. Germline lookup yields CDR1 SGHRS and CDR2 YFSETQ. This CDR3 has 16 amino acids. The CDR3 reads CASSLDTGRTHNEQFF. CDR3 sequence (DNA): TGCGCCAGCAGCTTGGATACCGGGAGGACCCACAATGAGCAGTTCTTC.

This clonotype showed up many times. This chain uses TRBV4-3 with TRBJ1-2; D is unresolved. The germline V and J ends were trimmed by 0 bases and 2 bases, with 4 bases remaining between them. This CDR3 region has 13 residues. Per germline, CDR1 LGHNA and CDR2 YSLEER. The CDR3 nucleotides are TGCGCCAGCAGCCAAGAGTGGAACTATGGCTACACCTTC. This gives the protein CASSQEWNYGYTF.

This clonotype was seen a few times. V is TRBV9 and J is TRBJ2-2; TRBD1 aligns across 8 bases. The CDR3 is 17 amino acids. Germline CDR1 reads SGDLS; CDR2 reads YYNGEE. V shed 0 bases and J 1 base; nucleotides not matched to a gene: 5. CDR3 DNA: TGTGCCAGCAGCGTAGCCGAAGGGACAGGGAACACCGGGGAGCTGTTTTTT. It is translated as CASSVAEGTGNTGELFF. Supplemented by reference TRBV9 and TRBJ2-2, the full variable domain reads DSGVTQTPKHLITATGQRVTLRCSPRSGDLSVYWYQQSLDQGLQFLIQYYNGEERAKGNILERFSAQQFPDLHSELNLSSLELGDSALYFCASSVAEGTGNTGELFFGEGSRLTVL.

The chain carries TRBV24-1 and TRBJ1-5; the D is unclear. V was pared by 0 bases and J by 5 bases, with 7 bases between. CDR3 size: 14 residues. CDR1 is KGHDR and CDR2 is SFDVKD in the germline V gene. CDR3 in amino acids: CATSDLLSHQPQHF. The CDR3 DNA is TGTGCCACCAGTGATTTGCTCTCGCATCAGCCCCAGCATTTT.

The chain carries TRBV15 and TRBJ2-1, with D possibly TRBD1 on 7 matching bases. This CDR3 contains 17 residues. The germline V gene has CDR1 LNHNV and CDR2 YYDKDF (reference sequence). Trimming left V 4 bases short and J 9 bases short, with 25 bases between. The CDR3 nucleotides read TGTGCCACCAGCACCCTACCAGGACAGGTCCAGGGGGGTGAGCAGTTCTTC. The encoded protein is CATSTLPGQVQGGEQFF.

CDR3 sequence: CSPRRSQYF. DNA for the CDR3: TGCAGCCCCCGGCGCTCGCAGTATTTT. The V call is TRBV29-1, the J call TRBJ2-3; D is unclear. CDR1 is SQVTM, CDR2 ANQGSEA, per germline. CDR3 length equals 9 residues. V lost 8 bases and J lost 10, with 10 bases in between.

CDR3 residues: CASRGQSYNSPLHF. CDR3 sequence (DNA): TGCGCCAGCAGGGGACAGTCCTATAATTCACCCCTCCACTTT. The chain links TRBV5-1 to TRBJ1-6; 7 nucleotides agree with TRBD1. J gave up 1 base and V 5 bases, and 0 bases lay outside the gene matches. CDR1 is SGHRS and CDR2 is YFSETQ in the germline V gene. CDR3 size: 14 residues.

This clonotype has a count of ten or more. This chain connects TRBV12-3 or TRBV12-4 to TRBJ2-1; D gene unclear. The CDR3 has 11 amino acids. Trimming took 5 bases from V and 7 from J, leaving 6 bases between them. This CDR3 is CASSQRNEQFF. CDR3 DNA sequence: TGTGCCAGCAGTCAACGGAATGAGCAGTTCTTC.

In the case of this clonotype: A clone one base away is much larger, so this may be a read error. The rearrangement joins TRBV20-1 to TRBJ2-7, with TRBD1 as a possible D gene (5 bases). CDR1 is DFQATT, CDR2 SNEGSKA, per germline (reference sequence). This CDR3 has 14 amino acids. Trimming took off 0 bases at V and 3 bases at J, with 12 bases between the two ends. The CDR3 spells CSAREWRQNYEQYF. The CDR3 region has the DNA TGCAGTGCTAGAGAATGGAGACAGAACTACGAGCAGTACTTC.

The chain is built from TRBV6-5 and TRBJ1-2; D is perhaps TRBD1 (5 bases). The length of the CDR3 is 14 residues. In germline, CDR1 is MNHEY, CDR2 SVGAGI. V was clipped by 0 bases and J by 6 bases, with 11 bases between them. The CDR3 DNA is TGTGCCAGCAGTTACTCTTTTGGGGCAGATGGCTACACCTTC. It encodes CASSYSFGADGYTF.

This clonotype has at least ten counts. V gene TRBV7-9 combines with J gene TRBJ1-2; D might be TRBD1 (6 bases). Germline loops: CDR1 SEHNR, CDR2 FQNEAQ (reference sequence). Trimming stripped 0 bases from V and 4 bases from J, with 9 bases between. This CDR3 contains 14 residues. CDR3 DNA: TGTGCCAGCAGCTTAGCGGGGGGCGTCTATGGCTACACCTTC. Translated: CASSLAGGVYGYTF.

The chain employs TRBV6-2 or TRBV6-3 and TRBJ1-5; 7 bases agree with TRBD1. The CDR3 is 17 amino acids. J gave up 3 bases and V 4 bases, and 12 bases lay outside the gene matches. The germline CDR1 and CDR2 sequences are MNHEY and SVGEGT. The CDR3 sequence: CASSFTSGTANNQPQHF. The CDR3 region has the DNA TGTGCCAGCAGTTTTACCTCCGGGACAGCAAACAATCAGCCCCAGCATTTT.

This clonotype was counted between two and nine times. This chain joins TRBV7-2 and TRBJ2-3; TRBD2 agrees at 12 bases. V shed 5 bases, J shed 5 bases, and the junction held 5 bases outside the gene matches. Germline loops: CDR1 SGHTA, CDR2 FQGNSA. This CDR3 spans 15 amino acids. The CDR3 DNA follows: TGTGCCAGCAGCACCCGACTAGCGGGAGTAGATACGCAGTATTTT. Translation gives CASSTRLAGVDTQYF.

The chain is built from TRBV15 and TRBJ1-2; tentatively, D is TRBD1 (5 bases). This CDR3 spans 14 amino acids. Germline-derived CDR1 and CDR2 are LNHNV and YYDKDF (reference sequence). Deletions cut 3 bases from V and 3 bases from J, with 11 bases between. CDR3 DNA: TGTGCCACCAGCAGGGCGACAGCTTACTATGGCTACACCTTC. Amino acid sequence: CATSRATAYYGYTF.

V and J are TRBV4-3 and TRBJ2-3; TRBD2 agrees at 7 bases. With V trimmed by 2 bases and J by 1 base, 9 bases remained unmatched. CDR3 length: 17 amino acids. Germline-derived CDR1 and CDR2 are LGHNA and YSLEER. CDR3 in DNA: TGCGCCAGCAGCCAACAATCGGGAGGAATAGGCACAGATACGCAGTATTTT. It specifies CASSQQSGGIGTDTQYF.

The V call is TRBV3-1, the J call TRBJ2-1; no reliable D call. The germline V gene encodes CDR1 LGHDT and CDR2 YNNKEL (reference sequence). This CDR3 comprises 13 residues. The V end lost 4 bases, the J end lost 8 bases, and 12 bases lay between the germline ends. The CDR3 is CASSLLLGYEQFF. The CDR3 DNA reads TGTGCCAGCAGCCTGCTGTTAGGCTATGAGCAGTTCTTC.

This clonotype was seen many times. Here the CDR3 DNA reads TGTGCCAGCAGTTTATTTCCAGGGGAGCACCAGCCCCAGCATTTT. Amino acid sequence: CASSLFPGEHQPQHF. The V call is TRBV27, the J call TRBJ1-5; perhaps TRBD1 as D (6 bases). The germline V gene has CDR1 MNHEY and CDR2 SMNVEV (reference sequence). The CDR3 is 15 residues long. V dropped 1 base and J dropped 7 bases, with 14 bases sitting between them.

CDR3 sequence: CASSFGQGTGEQYF. The CDR3 coding sequence is TGCGCCAGCAGCTTTGGACAGGGGACCGGCGAGCAGTACTTC. The chain links TRBV5-1 to TRBJ2-7; TRBD1 matches 9 bases. Germline values: CDR1 SGHRS, CDR2 YFSETQ. The J segment lost 6 bases and the V segment lost 2 bases, leaving 6 bases of the junction unmatched. The CDR3 is made up of 14 amino acids.

The CDR3 DNA sequence: TGTGCCAGTTCCGTTACGCTCGGCCCCTACGAGCAGTACTTC. This codes for CASSVTLGPYEQYF. This chain uses TRBV12-3 or TRBV12-4 with TRBJ2-7; no definite D call. Trimming shortened V by 9 bases and J by 2 bases, and 17 bases separated the two germline ends. The CDR3 loop spans 14 amino acids.

The V and J genes are TRBV28 and TRBJ2-7, with TRBD1 as a possible D gene (6 bases). The CDR3 is 15 amino acids. The V gene's germline CDR1 is MDHEN and CDR2 SYDVKM. V dropped 3 bases and J dropped 0 bases, with 12 bases sitting between them. CDR3 loop: CASSFLQGYSYEQYF. The CDR3 DNA reads TGTGCCAGCAGTTTTTTGCAGGGGTACTCCTACGAGCAGTACTTC.

This clonotype was counted between two and nine times. The V and J genes are TRBV15 and TRBJ2-1; D is unresolved. Per germline, CDR1 LNHNV and CDR2 YYDKDF (reference sequence). V was pared by 2 bases and J by 5 bases, with 7 bases between. CDR3 size: 13 residues. DNA of the CDR3: TGTGCCACCAGCAGACATACAGACAATGAGCAGTTCTTC. Residues: CATSRHTDNEQFF.